The TCR beta chain under discussion was sequenced for a study of blood T cell repertoires in COVID-19 (TCRdb year 2020). About the study as a whole: Samples from collaborators originated in the United States, Italy and Spain and spanned both the acute and convalescent phases of COVID-19. The material from the prospective study consisted of cDNA or gDNA derived from T cells, B-cell-depleted T cells, or PBMCs. The dataset comprised deeply sampled blood TCRbeta repertoires from subjects exposed to, actively infected with, or recovered from COVID-19. The repertoires were released in a freely available public database intended as a resource for research on the immune response to SARS-CoV-2. Samples were obtained from the ongoing ImmuneRACE study (first 160 participants) and from 1,254 subjects provided by 6 global collaborators. A de-identified subject ID, COVID-19 status, age in years and sex were almost always included in the sample metadata. Where HLA class I and class II types were available, the types were taken from metadata supplied by the sample provider, not from assay-based typing.

TCRbeta CDR3 regions were amplified from genomic DNA using the immunoSEQ Assay, a bias-controlled multiplex PCR. As for the authors' bioinformatics: Within the assay, amplification of reference gene primers was used to estimate how many nucleated cells each sample contained. To quantify the absolute abundance of each unique TCRbeta CDR3 rearrangement, sequence reads were collapsed and filtered. For each sample, productive Simpson clonality was calculated by taking the square root of Simpson's diversity index across productive rearrangements. Sourced from immuneACCESS, this table was stored by TCRdb with only in-frame sequences that have V and J called. A share of the clones is absent; for the studies checked, an unresolved V gene accounts for under half, and the remainder has no known explanation. D and trimming were read from the DNA, whereas the V and J calls and clone size are those reported in that table. The sample yields some 130,000 clones; around 81% were counted once. About 8.4% of the sample lies in the top ten.

What the study reported, not specific to this receptor: Clinical and demographic metadata were provided uncurated, with the amount varying by source and participant.

Germline trimming amounts to 0 bases on V and 3 bases on J, with 14 as the count of junction bases outside the gene matches. CDR1 LGHNA and CDR2 YNFKEQ were looked up in the germline V gene. From cysteine to phenylalanine, the CDR3 is 19 amino acids long. CDR3 DNA is the only sequence kept; it has 57 bases, read in frame from the first base. Concerning this clone itself: What antigen it recognizes has not been identified. The input lacks base qualities; no much larger clone sits a single base away.

Each collaborating institution followed its own protocols to collect whole blood in K2EDTA tubes. Collaborator samples were shipped for TCRbeta analysis as frozen whole blood, isolated PBMCs, or DNA extracted from either sample type. Sequencing used peripheral blood. The rearranged chain carries TRBV4-2 and TRBJ2-7, with TRBD2 identical over 10 junction bases. The sequence was collected from an older woman with active or convalescent COVID-19. The CDR3 loop reads CASSQELRYTSGIFYEQYF. In nucleotides, the sequence is TGTGCCAGCAGCCAAGAGTTAAGGTATACTAGCGGGATCTTCTACGAGCAGTACTTC.